One and the same sample provided the 21 T cell receptor beta chains below, sequenced in a study of cytomegalovirus exposure and HLA in healthy donors. PCR employed 60 Vbeta and 13 Jbeta primers. Produced via immunoSEQ multiplex PCR; TCRdb's table is partial and in-frame only. The top ten hold approximately 1.7% of the sample, which has approximately 140,000 clones, just under 80% seen once. Sequencing used PBMCs. These TCRs come from a woman aged 40 to 55 in good health and CMV-seronegative.

V is TRBV5-4 and J is TRBJ2-7; D gene uncertain. The CDR3 extends over 11 amino acids. Germline V gene data show CDR1 as SGHNT and CDR2 as YYREEE (reference sequence). V dropped 4 bases and J dropped 3 bases, with 5 bases sitting between them. CDR3 DNA sequence: TGTGCCAGCAGCATTAACTACGAGCAGTACTTC. Residues: CASSINYEQYF.

The rearrangement joins TRBV9 to TRBJ2-6; 8 nucleotides agree with TRBD2. After removal of 3 bases from V and 0 bases from J, the junction contained 17 bases not matched to a gene. Per germline, CDR1 SGDLS and CDR2 YYNGEE. There are 21 residues in the CDR3. The CDR3 sequence: CASSGRLASGRFSSGANVLTF. As DNA, the CDR3 is TGTGCCAGCAGCGGCCGGCTGGCTAGCGGGCGATTCAGCTCTGGGGCCAACGTCCTGACTTTC.

V and J are TRBV28 and TRBJ2-1; 16 bases are shared with TRBD2. The CDR3 spans 16 residues. Trimming at V came to 8 bases and at J to 6 bases, leaving 7 bases not matched to a gene. CDR1 is MDHEN, CDR2 SYDVKM, per germline. For the CDR3, the DNA is TGTGCCAGCGGGGGACTAGCGGGGGGGCCCTCCAATGAGCAGTTCTTC. Translating it yields CASGGLAGGPSNEQFF.

CDR3 DNA sequence: TGTGCTGGCTCGGGGCTAGCGTCCCTCTCGAACACCGGGGAGCTGTTTTTT. It codes for CAGSGLASLSNTGELFF. The chain couples TRBV7-9 to TRBJ2-2; a weak D match, TRBD2 (6 bases). The CDR3 consists of 17 residues. Looked up from germline, CDR1 is SEHNR and CDR2 is FQNEAQ (reference sequence).

The chain uses TRBV28 and TRBJ2-5; D remains ambiguous. The assigned J gene may be wrong: the sequence end matches TRBJ2-7 better. This CDR3 comprises 16 residues. Per germline, CDR1 MDHEN and CDR2 SYDVKM. CDR3 nucleotide sequence: TGTGCCAGCAGTTTCCCAAGACGGAGTCTCTCCTACGAGCAGTACTTC. Protein: CASSFPRRSLSYEQYF.

The V gene is TRBV7-9, the J gene TRBJ1-2, with 11 nucleotides matching TRBD1. This CDR3 comprises 13 residues. Germline V gene lookup returns CDR1 SEHNR and CDR2 FQNEAQ (reference sequence). Trimming cost V 4 bases and J 6 bases; bases outside gene matches: 1. Here the CDR3 reads CASSSGQGDGYTF. In DNA, the CDR3 is TGTGCCAGCAGCTCGGGACAGGGGGATGGCTACACCTTC.

V gene TRBV30 combines with J gene TRBJ2-1, with TRBD2 matching 10 bases. The length of the CDR3 is 13 residues. Germline values: CDR1 GTSNPN, CDR2 SVGIG (reference sequence). Losses at the gene ends were 5 bases for V and 4 bases for J; bases not matched to a gene: 2. The CDR3 is CAWASGGYNEQFF. Written as DNA, the CDR3 is TGTGCCTGGGCTAGCGGGGGATACAATGAGCAGTTCTTC.

The V call is TRBV18, the J call TRBJ2-4, with D unresolved. Looked up from germline, CDR1 is KGHSH and CDR2 is LQKENI. This CDR3 region has 13 residues. V was pared by 10 bases and J by 3 bases, with 13 bases between. CDR3 protein: CATSAPDKNIQYF. Written as DNA, the CDR3 is TGTGCCACCTCGGCACCCGACAAAAACATTCAGTACTTC.

The chain combines TRBV7-9 with TRBJ2-1, with TRBD1 matching 11 bases. CDR1 is SEHNR, CDR2 FQNEAQ, per germline (reference sequence). J gave up 4 bases and V 7 bases, and 9 bases lay outside the gene matches. The CDR3 length is 16 residues. Here the CDR3 reads CASTYGTGGSYNEQFF. For the CDR3, the DNA is TGTGCCAGCACCTACGGGACAGGGGGTTCTTACAATGAGCAGTTCTTC. The full variable domain, its missing parts supplied by reference TRBV7-9 and TRBJ2-1, is DTGVSQNPRHKITKRGQNVTFRCDPISEHNRLYWYRQTLGQGPEFLTYFQNEAQLEKSRLLSDRFSAERPKGSFSTLEIQRTEQGDSAMYLCASTYGTGGSYNEQFFGPGTRLTVL.

As DNA, the CDR3 is TGTGCCAGCAGCCCCCGGGGTTTGGAAGGTTCACCCCTCCACTTT. It translates to CASSPRGLEGSPLHF. This rearrangement joins TRBV27 to TRBJ1-6; D is ambiguous. Per germline, CDR1 MNHEY and CDR2 SMNVEV (reference sequence). V was shortened by 6 bases and J by 9 bases, with 18 bases between the two germline ends. This CDR3 has 15 amino acids.

This CDR3 is CASSYLGGGGETQYF. The DNA of the CDR3 is TGTGCCAGCAGTTACTTAGGGGGCGGCGGTGAGACCCAGTACTTC. The chain recombines TRBV6-5 with TRBJ2-5; 7 nucleotides agree with TRBD1. Germline-derived CDR1 and CDR2 are MNHEY and SVGAGI. This CDR3 spans 15 amino acids. J was trimmed by 5 bases and V by 1 base; bases with no gene match: 7.

The chain carries TRBV9 and TRBJ2-2; 11 bases fit TRBD2. The CDR3 loop spans 16 amino acids. From germline, CDR1 is SGDLS and CDR2 YYNGEE. V lost 2 bases and J lost 6; bases outside the gene matches: 6. The chain's CDR3 is CASSVMTSGVAGELFF. CDR3 bases: TGTGCCAGCAGCGTCATGACTAGCGGGGTGGCCGGGGAGCTGTTTTTT.

This clone was seen just once. The chain employs TRBV2 and TRBJ2-1; 8 nucleotides align to TRBD1. Per the germline V gene, CDR1 is SNHLY and CDR2 is FYNNEI. V was clipped by 6 bases and J by 2 bases; unmatched bases: 3. CDR3 length: 14 residues. The CDR3 loop reads CASRDRAAYNEQFF. The CDR3 DNA reads TGTGCCAGCAGGGACAGGGCGGCCTACAATGAGCAGTTCTTC.

The chain combines TRBV7-9 with TRBJ2-7; 9 nucleotides match TRBD1. The V and J ends lost 8 bases and 3 bases, in that order; junction bases with no gene match: 14. Per the germline V gene, CDR1 is SEHNR and CDR2 is FQNEAQ (reference sequence). The CDR3 has 16 amino acids. The CDR3 loop reads CASGLGPGQGYYEQYF. The CDR3 nucleotides read TGTGCCAGCGGCCTGGGCCCGGGACAGGGATACTACGAGCAGTACTTC.

This clone turned up a few times. This rearrangement joins TRBV28 to TRBJ2-1; TRBD2 agrees at 11 bases. CDR1 is MDHEN and CDR2 is SYDVKM in the germline V gene. The J segment lost 9 bases and the V segment lost 2 bases, leaving 9 bases of the junction unmatched. CDR3 size: 16 residues. This CDR3 is CASSLRVAGGPPEQFF. The DNA of the CDR3 is TGTGCCAGCAGTTTACGGGTAGCGGGAGGGCCCCCTGAGCAGTTCTTC.

Only one count was recorded for this clone. The V call is TRBV14, the J call TRBJ2-5; D is perhaps TRBD2 (5 bases). CDR1 is SGHDN and CDR2 is FVKESK in the germline V gene. Trimming cost V 4 bases and J 5 bases, with 20 bases left between them. This CDR3 region has 16 residues. CDR3 residues: CASSPAGNGWMETQYF. CDR3 coding DNA: TGTGCCAGCAGCCCAGCCGGGAATGGGTGGATGGAGACCCAGTACTTC.

The chain recombines TRBV5-8 with TRBJ2-1, with D tentatively TRBD2 (6 bases). Germline CDR1 reads SGHTS; CDR2 reads YDEGEE. The V and J ends lost 0 bases and 10 bases respectively, with 11 bases between them. The CDR3 totals 13 residues. The CDR3 region is CASSLGGVGEQFF. CDR3 coding DNA: TGTGCCAGCAGCTTGGGGGGGGTAGGCGAGCAGTTCTTC.

V usage is TRBV25-1 and J usage is TRBJ1-6, with 8 positions matching TRBD1. This CDR3 comprises 16 residues. CDR1 and CDR2 (germline): MGHDK, SYGVNS. The ends lost 3 bases at V and 8 bases at J; junction bases unmatched: 9. The CDR3 DNA reads as TGTGCCAGCAGTGATGTCTCAGGGGGCTGGTATTCACCCCTCCACTTT. Translation gives CASSDVSGGWYSPLHF.

V and J are TRBV18 and TRBJ2-5; D gene uncertain. Trimming left V 1 base short and J 2 bases short, with 8 bases between. The CDR3 spans 14 residues. Per germline, CDR1 KGHSH and CDR2 LQKENI. DNA for the CDR3: TGTGCCAGCTCACCACAGGAGAGGCAAGAGACCCAGTACTTC. It is translated as CASSPQERQETQYF.

The chain uses TRBV4-1 and TRBJ2-1, with 10 bases fitting TRBD2. This CDR3 is built from 18 residues. J was trimmed by 9 bases and V by 4 bases; bases with no gene match: 18. Germline loops: CDR1 MGHRA, CDR2 YSYEKL. As DNA, the CDR3 is TGCGCCAGCAGCCTCATCCTGGGACTAGCGTCTCCAGAGGGTGAGCAGTTCTTC. Translation: CASSLILGLASPEGEQFF.

This clone showed up just a few times. The chain uses TRBV2 and TRBJ2-7; perhaps TRBD1 as D (6 bases). Germline V CDR1 and CDR2: SNHLY, FYNNEI. The CDR3 is made up of 14 amino acids. The V gene lost 1 base and the J gene lost 5 bases, with 12 bases spanning the gap. The chain's CDR3 is CASSEGQGRHEQYF. The DNA for the CDR3 is TGTGCCAGCAGTGAAGGGCAGGGGCGCCACGAGCAGTACTTC.